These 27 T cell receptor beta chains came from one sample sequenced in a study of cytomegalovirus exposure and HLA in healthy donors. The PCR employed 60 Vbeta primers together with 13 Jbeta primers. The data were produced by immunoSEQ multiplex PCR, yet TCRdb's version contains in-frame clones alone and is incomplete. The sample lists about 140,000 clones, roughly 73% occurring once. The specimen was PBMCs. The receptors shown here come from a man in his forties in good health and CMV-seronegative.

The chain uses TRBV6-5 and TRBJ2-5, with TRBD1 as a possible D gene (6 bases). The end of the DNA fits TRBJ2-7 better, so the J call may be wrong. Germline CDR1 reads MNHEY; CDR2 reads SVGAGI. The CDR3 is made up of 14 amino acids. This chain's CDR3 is CASSYGTRHHEQYF. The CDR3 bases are TGTGCCAGCAGTTACGGGACAAGGCACCACGAGCAGTACTTC.

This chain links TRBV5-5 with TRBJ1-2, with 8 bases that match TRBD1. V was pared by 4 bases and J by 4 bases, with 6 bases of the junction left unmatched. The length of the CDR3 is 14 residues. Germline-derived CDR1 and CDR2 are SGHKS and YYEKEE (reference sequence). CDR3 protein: CASSNDRGSYGYTF. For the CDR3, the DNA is TGTGCCAGCAGCAACGACAGGGGAAGCTATGGCTACACCTTC. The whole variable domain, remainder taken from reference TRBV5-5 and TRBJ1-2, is DAGVTQSPTHLIKTRGQQVTLRCSPISGHKSVSWYQQVLGQGPQFIFQYYEKEERGRGNFPDRFSARQFPNYSSELNVNALLLGDSALYLCASSNDRGSYGYTFGSGTRLTVV.

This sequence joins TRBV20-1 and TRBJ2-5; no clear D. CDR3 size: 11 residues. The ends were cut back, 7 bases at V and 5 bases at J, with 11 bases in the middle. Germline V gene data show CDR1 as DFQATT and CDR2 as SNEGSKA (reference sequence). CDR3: CSVSSGETQYF. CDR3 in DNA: TGCAGTGTTAGTTCCGGGGAGACCCAGTACTTC.

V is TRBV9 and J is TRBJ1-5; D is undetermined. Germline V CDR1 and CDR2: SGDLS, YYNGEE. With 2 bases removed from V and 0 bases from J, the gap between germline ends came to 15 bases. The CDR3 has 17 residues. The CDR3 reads CASSVKKTRDSNQPQHF. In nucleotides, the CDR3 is TGTGCCAGCAGCGTTAAAAAGACGAGGGATAGCAATCAGCCCCAGCATTTT.

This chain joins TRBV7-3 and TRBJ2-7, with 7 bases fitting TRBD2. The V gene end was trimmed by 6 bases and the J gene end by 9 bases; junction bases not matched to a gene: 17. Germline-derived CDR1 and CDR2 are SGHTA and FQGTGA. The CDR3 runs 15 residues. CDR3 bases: TGTGCCAGCAGTCATTCCGGGGGGAGTTACGAGGGGCAGTACTTC. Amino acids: CASSHSGGSYEGQYF.

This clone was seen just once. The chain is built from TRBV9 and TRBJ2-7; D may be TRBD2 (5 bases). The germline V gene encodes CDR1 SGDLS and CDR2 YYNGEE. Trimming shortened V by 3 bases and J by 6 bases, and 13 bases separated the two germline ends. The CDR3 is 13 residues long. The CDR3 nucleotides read TGTGCCAGCAGCGGGACTTCATCGTCCGAGCAGTACTTC. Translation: CASSGTSSSEQYF.

CDR3 loop: CASSFVQRGWTQYF. The CDR3 nucleotides read TGTGCCAGCAGCTTTGTCCAACGGGGTTGGACCCAGTACTTC. This chain joins TRBV7-2 and TRBJ2-5, with a possible D match to TRBD2 (5 bases). The CDR3 loop spans 14 amino acids. CDR1 and CDR2 from the germline V gene are SGHTA and FQGNSA. V shed 3 bases and J shed 7 bases, with 15 bases lying between them.

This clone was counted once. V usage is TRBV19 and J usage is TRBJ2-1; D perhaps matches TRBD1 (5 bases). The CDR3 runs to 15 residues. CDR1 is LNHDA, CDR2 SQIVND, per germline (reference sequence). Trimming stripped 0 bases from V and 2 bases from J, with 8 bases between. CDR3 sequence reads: CASSIDRDPYNEQFF. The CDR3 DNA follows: TGTGCCAGTAGTATAGACAGGGATCCCTACAATGAGCAGTTCTTC.

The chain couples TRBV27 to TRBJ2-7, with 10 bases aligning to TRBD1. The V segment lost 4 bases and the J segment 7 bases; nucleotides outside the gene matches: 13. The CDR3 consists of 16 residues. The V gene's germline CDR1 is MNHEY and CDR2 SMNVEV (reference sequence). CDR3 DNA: TGTGCCAGCAGTTCCTTGGGGACAGGGGACTTAGGAGAGCAGTACTTC. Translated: CASSSLGTGDLGEQYF.

For the CDR3, the DNA is TGTGCCAGCAGTGATGGGGGACAGTTGAACACTGAAGCTTTCTTT. It yields the protein CASSDGGQLNTEAFF. This rearrangement joins TRBV2 to TRBJ1-1; TRBD1 matches at 7 bases. The germline CDR1 and CDR2 sequences are SNHLY and FYNNEI. V was pared by 3 bases and J by 0 bases, with 4 bases of the junction left unmatched. The CDR3 has 15 amino acids.

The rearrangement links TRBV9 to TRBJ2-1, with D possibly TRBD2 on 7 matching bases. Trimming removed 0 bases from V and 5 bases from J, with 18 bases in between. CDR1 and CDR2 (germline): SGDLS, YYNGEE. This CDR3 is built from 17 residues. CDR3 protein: CASSVATGAGDHNEQFF. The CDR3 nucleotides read TGTGCCAGCAGCGTAGCTACGGGGGCGGGGGATCACAATGAGCAGTTCTTC.

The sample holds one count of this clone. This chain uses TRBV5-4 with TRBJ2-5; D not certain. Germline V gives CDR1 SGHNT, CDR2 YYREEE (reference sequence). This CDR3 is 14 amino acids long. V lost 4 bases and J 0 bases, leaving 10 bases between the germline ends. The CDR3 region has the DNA TGTGCCAGCAGCCTACGGAGTAACCAAGAGACCCAGTACTTC. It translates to CASSLRSNQETQYF.

DNA of the CDR3: TGCAGCGTTTCCGGGACAGCGATCTCCTACGAGCAGTACTTC. Translation: CSVSGTAISYEQYF. The chain links TRBV29-1 to TRBJ2-5; 7 bases agree with TRBD1. The DNA matches TRBJ2-7 better at its end, which makes the J call doubtful. The length of the CDR3 is 14 residues. CDR1 is SQVTM, CDR2 ANQGSEA, per germline.

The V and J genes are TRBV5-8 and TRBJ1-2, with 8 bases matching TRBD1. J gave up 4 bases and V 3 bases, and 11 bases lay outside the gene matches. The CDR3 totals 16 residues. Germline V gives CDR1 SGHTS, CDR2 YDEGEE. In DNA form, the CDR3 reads TGTGCCAGCAGCTATGGGACAGGCTCCTCTGGCTATGGCTACACCTTC. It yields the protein CASSYGTGSSGYGYTF.

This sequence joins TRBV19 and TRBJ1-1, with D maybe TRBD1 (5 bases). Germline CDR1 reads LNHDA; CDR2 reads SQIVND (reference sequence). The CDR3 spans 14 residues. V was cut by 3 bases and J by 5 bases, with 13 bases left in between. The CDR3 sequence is CASSIPGGYTEAFF. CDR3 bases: TGTGCCAGTAGTATCCCCGGGGGTTATACTGAAGCTTTCTTT.

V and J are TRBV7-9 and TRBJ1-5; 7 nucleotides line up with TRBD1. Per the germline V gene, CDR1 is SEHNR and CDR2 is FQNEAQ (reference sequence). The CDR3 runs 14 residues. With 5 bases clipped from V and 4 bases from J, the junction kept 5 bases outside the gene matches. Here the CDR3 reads CASSPGTANQPQHF. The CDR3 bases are TGTGCCAGCAGCCCCGGGACAGCTAATCAGCCCCAGCATTTT.

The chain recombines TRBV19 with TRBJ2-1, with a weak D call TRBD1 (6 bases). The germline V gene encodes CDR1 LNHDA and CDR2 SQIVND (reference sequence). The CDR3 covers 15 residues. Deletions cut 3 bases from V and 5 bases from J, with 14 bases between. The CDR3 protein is CASSISSGVHNEQFF. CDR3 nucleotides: TGTGCCAGTAGTATCTCGTCAGGGGTTCACAATGAGCAGTTCTTC.

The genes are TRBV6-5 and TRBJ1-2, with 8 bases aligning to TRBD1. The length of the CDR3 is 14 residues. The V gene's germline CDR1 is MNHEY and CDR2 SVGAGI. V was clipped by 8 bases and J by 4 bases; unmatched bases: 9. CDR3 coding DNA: TGTGCCAGCCGCCGGGACAGGAACTTCTATGGCTACACCTTC. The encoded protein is CASRRDRNFYGYTF.

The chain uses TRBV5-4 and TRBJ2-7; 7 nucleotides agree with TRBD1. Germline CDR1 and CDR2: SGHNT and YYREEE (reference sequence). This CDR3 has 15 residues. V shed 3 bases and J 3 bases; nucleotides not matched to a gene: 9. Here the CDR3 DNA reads TGTGCCAGCAGCTCTTTGGCAGGGGGTATCTACGAGCAGTACTTC. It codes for CASSSLAGGIYEQYF.

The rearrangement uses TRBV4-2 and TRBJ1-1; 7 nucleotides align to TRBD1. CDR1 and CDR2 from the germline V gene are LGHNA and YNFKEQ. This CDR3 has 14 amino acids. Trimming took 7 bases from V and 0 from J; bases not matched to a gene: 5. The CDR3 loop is CASTDREMNTEAFF. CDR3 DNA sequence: TGTGCCAGCACAGACAGGGAAATGAACACTGAAGCTTTCTTT.

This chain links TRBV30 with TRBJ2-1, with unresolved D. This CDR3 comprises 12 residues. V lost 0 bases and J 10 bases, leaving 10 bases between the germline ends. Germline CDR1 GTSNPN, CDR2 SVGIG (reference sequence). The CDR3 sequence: CAWSVAFGEQFF. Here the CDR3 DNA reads TGTGCCTGGAGTGTAGCCTTCGGGGAGCAGTTCTTC.

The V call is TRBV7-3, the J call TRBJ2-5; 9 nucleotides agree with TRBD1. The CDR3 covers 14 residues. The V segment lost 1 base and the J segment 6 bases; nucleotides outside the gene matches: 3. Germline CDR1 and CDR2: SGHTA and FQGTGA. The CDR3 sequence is CASSLRQGDQTQYF. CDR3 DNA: TGTGCCAGCAGCTTAAGACAGGGGGATCAGACCCAGTACTTC.

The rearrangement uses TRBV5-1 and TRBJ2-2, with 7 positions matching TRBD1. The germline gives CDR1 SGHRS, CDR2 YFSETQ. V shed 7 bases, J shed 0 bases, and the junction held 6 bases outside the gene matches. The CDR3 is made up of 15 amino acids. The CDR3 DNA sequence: TGCGCCAGCGGGCCGGGACAGACGAACACCGGGGAGCTGTTTTTT. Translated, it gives CASGPGQTNTGELFF.

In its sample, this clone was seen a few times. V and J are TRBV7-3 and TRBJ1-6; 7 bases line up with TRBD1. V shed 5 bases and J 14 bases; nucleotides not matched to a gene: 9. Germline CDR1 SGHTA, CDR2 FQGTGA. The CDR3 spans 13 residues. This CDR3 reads CASSLSGGSALHF. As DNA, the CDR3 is TGTGCCAGCAGCCTCTCAGGGGGTTCGGCCCTCCACTTT.

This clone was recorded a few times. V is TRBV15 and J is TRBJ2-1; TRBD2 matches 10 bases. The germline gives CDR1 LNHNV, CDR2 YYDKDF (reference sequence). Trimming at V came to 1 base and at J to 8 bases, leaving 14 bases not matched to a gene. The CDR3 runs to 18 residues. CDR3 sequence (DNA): TGTGCCACCAGCAGAGGACGGGAGCGGGGGGGCCCAGGGGATGAGCAGTTCTTC. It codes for CATSRGRERGGPGDEQFF.

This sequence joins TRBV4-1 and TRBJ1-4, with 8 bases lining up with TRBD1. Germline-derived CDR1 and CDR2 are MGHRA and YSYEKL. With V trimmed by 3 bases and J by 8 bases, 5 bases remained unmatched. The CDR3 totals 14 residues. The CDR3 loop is CASSHGRGREKLFF. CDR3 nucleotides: TGCGCCAGCAGCCACGGCAGGGGGCGGGAAAAACTGTTTTTT.

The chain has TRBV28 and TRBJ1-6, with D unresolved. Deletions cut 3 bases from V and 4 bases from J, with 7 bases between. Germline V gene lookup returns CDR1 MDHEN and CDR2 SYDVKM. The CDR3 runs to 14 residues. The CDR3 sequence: CASSLNQYNSPLHF. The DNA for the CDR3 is TGTGCCAGCAGTTTGAATCAGTATAATTCACCCCTCCACTTT.